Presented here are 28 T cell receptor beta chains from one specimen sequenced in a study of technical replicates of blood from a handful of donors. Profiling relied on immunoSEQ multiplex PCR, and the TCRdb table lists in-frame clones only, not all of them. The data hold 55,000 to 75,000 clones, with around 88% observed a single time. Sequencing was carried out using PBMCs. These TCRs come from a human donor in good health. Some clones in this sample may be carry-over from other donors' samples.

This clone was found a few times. In nucleotides, the CDR3 is TGTGCCAGCAGCCCGAGTTCCTACAATGAGCAGTTCTTC. The encoded protein is CASSPSSYNEQFF. This sequence joins TRBV7-7 and TRBJ2-1, with D unresolved. From germline, CDR1 is SSHAT and CDR2 FNYEAQ (reference sequence). The length of the CDR3 is 13 residues. Trimming left V 5 bases short and J 1 base short, with 6 bases between.

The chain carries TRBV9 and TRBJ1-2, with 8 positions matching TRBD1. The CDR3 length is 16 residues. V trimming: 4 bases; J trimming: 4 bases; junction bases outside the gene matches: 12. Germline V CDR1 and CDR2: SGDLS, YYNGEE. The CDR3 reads CASSIGQIGQGYGYTF. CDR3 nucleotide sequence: TGTGCCAGCAGCATCGGTCAAATAGGACAGGGCTATGGCTACACCTTC. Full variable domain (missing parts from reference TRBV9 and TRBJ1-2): DSGVTQTPKHLITATGQRVTLRCSPRSGDLSVYWYQQSLDQGLQFLIQYYNGEERAKGNILERFSAQQFPDLHSELNLSSLELGDSALYFCASSIGQIGQGYGYTFGSGTRLTVV.

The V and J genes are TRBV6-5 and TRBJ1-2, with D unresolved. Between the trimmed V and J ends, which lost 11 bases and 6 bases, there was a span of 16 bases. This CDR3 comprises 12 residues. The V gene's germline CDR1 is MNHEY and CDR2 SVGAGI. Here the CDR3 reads CAAGDMNHGYTF. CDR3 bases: TGTGCCGCGGGAGATATGAACCATGGCTACACCTTC.

The DNA of the CDR3 is TGTGCCAGCAGCCCCTACCCCTTCGAACTGCACTCCTACAATGAGCAGTTCTTC. It encodes CASSPYPFELHSYNEQFF. This sequence joins TRBV7-8 and TRBJ2-1; D remains ambiguous. The CDR3 sequence is 18 residues long. V lost 5 bases and J lost 0, with 20 bases in between. CDR1 and CDR2 (germline): SGHVS, FQNEAQ.

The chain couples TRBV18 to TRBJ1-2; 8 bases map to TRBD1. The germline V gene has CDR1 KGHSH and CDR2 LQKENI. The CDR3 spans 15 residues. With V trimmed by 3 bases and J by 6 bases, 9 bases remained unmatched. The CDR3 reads CASSPGNRGLDGYTF. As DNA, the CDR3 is TGTGCCAGCTCACCGGGCAACAGGGGGTTAGATGGCTACACCTTC.

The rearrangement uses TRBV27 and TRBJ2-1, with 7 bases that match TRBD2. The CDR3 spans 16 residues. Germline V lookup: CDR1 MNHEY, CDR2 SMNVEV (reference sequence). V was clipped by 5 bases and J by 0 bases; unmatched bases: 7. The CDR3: CASSPRGVSSYNEQFF. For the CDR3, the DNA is TGTGCCAGCAGTCCACGGGGGGTGAGCTCCTACAATGAGCAGTTCTTC.

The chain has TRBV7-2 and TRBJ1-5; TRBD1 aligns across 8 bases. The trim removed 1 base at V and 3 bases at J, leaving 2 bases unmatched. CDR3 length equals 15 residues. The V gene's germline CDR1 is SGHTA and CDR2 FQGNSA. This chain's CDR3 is CASSLGQGTNQPQHF. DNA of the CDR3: TGTGCCAGCAGCTTAGGACAGGGGACCAATCAGCCCCAGCATTTT.

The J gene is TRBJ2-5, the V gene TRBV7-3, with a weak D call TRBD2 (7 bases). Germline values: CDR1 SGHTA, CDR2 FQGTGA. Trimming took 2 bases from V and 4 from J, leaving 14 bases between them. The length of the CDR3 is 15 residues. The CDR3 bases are TGTGCCAGCAGCTTAGATCTGGGGGGGCTAGAGACCCAGTACTTC. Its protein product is CASSLDLGGLETQYF.

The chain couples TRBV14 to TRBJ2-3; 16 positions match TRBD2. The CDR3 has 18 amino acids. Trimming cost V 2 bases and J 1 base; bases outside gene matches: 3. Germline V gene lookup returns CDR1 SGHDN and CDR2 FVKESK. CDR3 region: CASSQPGLAGGRTDTQYF. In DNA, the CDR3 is TGTGCCAGCAGCCAACCGGGACTAGCGGGAGGGCGCACAGATACGCAGTATTTT.

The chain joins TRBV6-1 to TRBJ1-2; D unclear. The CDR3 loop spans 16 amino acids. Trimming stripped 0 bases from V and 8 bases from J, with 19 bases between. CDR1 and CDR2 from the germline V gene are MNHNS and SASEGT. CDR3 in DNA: TGTGCCAGCAGTGAAGCGCGAGCAGCTTGGTTGGAGGGCTACACCTTC. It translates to CASSEARAAWLEGYTF.

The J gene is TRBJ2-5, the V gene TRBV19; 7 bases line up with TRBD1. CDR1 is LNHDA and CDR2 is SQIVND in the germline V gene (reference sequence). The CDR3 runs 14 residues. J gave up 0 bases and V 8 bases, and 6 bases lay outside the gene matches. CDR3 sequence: CASSRTGDQETQYF. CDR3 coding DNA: TGTGCCAGTTCGAGGACAGGAGACCAAGAGACCCAGTACTTC.

The CDR3: CASSLGRGFQETQYF. The CDR3 DNA sequence: TGTGCCAGCAGCTTAGGCAGGGGGTTCCAAGAGACCCAGTACTTC. V gene TRBV7-3 combines with J gene TRBJ2-5, with 7 bases lining up with TRBD1. V was pared by 2 bases and J by 1 base, with 4 bases of the junction left unmatched. The CDR3 consists of 15 residues. Germline CDR1 and CDR2: SGHTA and FQGTGA.

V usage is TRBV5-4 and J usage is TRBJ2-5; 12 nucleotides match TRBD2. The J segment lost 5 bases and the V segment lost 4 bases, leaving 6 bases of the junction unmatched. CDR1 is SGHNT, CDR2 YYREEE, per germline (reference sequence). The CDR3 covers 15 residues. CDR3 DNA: TGTGCCAGCAGCCGGACTAGCGGGGATGGGGAGACCCAGTACTTC. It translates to CASSRTSGDGETQYF.

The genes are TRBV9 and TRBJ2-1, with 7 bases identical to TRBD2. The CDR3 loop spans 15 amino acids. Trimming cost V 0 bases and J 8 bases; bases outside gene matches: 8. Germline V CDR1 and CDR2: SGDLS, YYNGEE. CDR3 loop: CASSVASTSSHEQFF. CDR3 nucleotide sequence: TGTGCCAGCAGCGTAGCCTCGACTAGCTCTCATGAGCAGTTCTTC.

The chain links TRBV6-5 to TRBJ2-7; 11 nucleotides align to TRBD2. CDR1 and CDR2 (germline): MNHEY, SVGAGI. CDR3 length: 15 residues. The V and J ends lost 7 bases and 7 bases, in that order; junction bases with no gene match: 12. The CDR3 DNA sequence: TGTGCCAGCAAGGTGGGGACTAGCGGTCCCGGGGAGCAGTACTTC. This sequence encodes CASKVGTSGPGEQYF.

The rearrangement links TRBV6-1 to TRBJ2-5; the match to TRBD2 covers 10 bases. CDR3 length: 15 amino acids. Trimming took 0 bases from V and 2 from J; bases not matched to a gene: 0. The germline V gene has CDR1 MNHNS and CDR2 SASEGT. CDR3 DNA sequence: TGTGCCAGCAGTGAAGCAGCGGGGGGGCAAGAGACCCAGTACTTC. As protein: CASSEAAGGQETQYF.

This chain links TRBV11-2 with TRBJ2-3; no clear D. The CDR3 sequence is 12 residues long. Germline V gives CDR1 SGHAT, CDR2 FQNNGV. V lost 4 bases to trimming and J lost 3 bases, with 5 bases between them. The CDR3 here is CASSSTTDTQYF. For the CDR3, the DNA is TGTGCCAGCAGCTCCACAACAGATACGCAGTATTTT.

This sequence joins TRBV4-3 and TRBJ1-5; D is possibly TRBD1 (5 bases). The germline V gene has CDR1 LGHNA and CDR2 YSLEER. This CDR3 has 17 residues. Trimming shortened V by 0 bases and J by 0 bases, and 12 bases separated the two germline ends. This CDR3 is CASSQDNYRHSNQPQHF. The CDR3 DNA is TGCGCCAGCAGCCAAGATAATTACAGGCATAGCAATCAGCCCCAGCATTTT.

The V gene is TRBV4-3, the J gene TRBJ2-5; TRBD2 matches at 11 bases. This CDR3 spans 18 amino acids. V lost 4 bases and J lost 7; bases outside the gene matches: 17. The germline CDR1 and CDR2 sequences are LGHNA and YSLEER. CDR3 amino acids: CASSPKGGGLAGGGTQYF. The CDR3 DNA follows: TGCGCCAGCAGCCCTAAAGGGGGCGGACTAGCGGGTGGGGGGACCCAGTACTTC.

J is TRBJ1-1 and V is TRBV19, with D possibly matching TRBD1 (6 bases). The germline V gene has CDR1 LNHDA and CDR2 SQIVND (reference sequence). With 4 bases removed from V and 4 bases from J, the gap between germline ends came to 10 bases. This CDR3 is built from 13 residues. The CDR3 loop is CASSRAGATEAFF. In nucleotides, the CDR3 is TGTGCCAGTAGTAGAGCAGGGGCCACTGAAGCTTTCTTT.

CDR3 in DNA: TGTGCCAGCAGTTGGAGGGGGCTCAACGCTGAAGCTTTCTTT. It translates to CASSWRGLNAEAFF. The V and J genes are TRBV6-5 and TRBJ1-1, with TRBD1 matching over 7 bases. Per germline, CDR1 MNHEY and CDR2 SVGAGI. There are 14 residues in the CDR3. Losses at the gene ends were 4 bases for V and 6 bases for J; bases not matched to a gene: 8.

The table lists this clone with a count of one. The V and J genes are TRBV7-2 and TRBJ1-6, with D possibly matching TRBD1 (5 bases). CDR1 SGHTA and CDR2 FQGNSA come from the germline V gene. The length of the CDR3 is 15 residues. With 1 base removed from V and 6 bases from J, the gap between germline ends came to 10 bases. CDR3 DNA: TGTGCCAGCAGCTTAGGGCAGGGACTTAATTCACCCCTCCACTTT. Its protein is CASSLGQGLNSPLHF.

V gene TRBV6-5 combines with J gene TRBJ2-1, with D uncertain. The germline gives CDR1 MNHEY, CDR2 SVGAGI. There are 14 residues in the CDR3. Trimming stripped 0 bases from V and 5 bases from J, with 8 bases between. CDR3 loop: CASSYSSPNNEQFF. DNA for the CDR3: TGTGCCAGCAGTTACTCGAGTCCCAACAATGAGCAGTTCTTC.

CDR3 bases: TGTGCCAGCAGCTTAATGGGACAGGGTACCAATGAGCAGTTCTTC. Its protein product is CASSLMGQGTNEQFF. V is TRBV7-3 and J is TRBJ2-1; 9 bases line up with TRBD1. V lost 1 base to trimming and J lost 6 bases; unmatched junction nucleotides: 4. Germline lookup yields CDR1 SGHTA and CDR2 FQGTGA. This CDR3 is 15 amino acids long.

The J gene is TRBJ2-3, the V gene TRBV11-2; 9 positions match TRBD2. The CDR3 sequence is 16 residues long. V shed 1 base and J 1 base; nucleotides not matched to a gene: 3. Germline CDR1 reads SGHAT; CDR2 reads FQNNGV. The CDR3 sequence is CASSLATSGRTDTQYF. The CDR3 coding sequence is TGTGCCAGCAGCTTAGCGACTAGCGGACGCACAGATACGCAGTATTTT.

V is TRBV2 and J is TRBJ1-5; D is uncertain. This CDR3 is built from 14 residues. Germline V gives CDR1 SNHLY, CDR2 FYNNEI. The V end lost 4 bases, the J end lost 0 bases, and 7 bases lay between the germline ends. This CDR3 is CASSAQYSNQPQHF. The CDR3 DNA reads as TGTGCCAGCAGTGCTCAGTATAGCAATCAGCCCCAGCATTTT.

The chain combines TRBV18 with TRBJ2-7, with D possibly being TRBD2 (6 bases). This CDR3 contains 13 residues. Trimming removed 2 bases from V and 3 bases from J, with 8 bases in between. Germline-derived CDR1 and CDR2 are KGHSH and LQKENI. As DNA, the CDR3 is TGTGCCAGCTCACCATCGGGGGACTACGAGCAGTACTTC. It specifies CASSPSGDYEQYF. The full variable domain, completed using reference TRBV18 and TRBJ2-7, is NAGVMQNPRHLVRRRGQEARLRCSPMKGHSHVYWYRQLPEEGLKFMVYLQKENIIDESGMPKERFSAEFPKEGPSILRIQQVVRGDSAAYFCASSPSGDYEQYFGPGTRLTVT.

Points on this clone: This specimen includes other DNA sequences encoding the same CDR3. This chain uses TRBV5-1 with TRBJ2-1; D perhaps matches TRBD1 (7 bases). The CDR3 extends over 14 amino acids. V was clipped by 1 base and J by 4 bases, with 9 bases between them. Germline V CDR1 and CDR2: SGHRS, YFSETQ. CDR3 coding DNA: TGCGCCAGCAGCTTGTCAGGGGGGTACAATGAGCAGTTCTTC. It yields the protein CASSLSGGYNEQFF.